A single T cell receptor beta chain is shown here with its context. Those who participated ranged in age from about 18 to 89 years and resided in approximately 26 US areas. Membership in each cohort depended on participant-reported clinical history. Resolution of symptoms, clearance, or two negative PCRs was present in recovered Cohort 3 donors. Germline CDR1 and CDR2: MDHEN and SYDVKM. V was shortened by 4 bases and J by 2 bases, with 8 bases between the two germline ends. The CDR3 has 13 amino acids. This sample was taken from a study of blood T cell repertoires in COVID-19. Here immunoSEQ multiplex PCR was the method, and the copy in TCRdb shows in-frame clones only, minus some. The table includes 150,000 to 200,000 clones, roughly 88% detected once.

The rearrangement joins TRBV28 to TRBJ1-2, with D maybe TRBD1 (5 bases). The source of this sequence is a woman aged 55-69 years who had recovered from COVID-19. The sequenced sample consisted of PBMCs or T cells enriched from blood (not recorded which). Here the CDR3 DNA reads TGTGCCAGCAGTTCTGGGGGGAACTATGGCTACACCTTC. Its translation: CASSSGGNYGYTF.